Below, 32 T cell receptor beta chains from the same sample are listed, as sequenced in a study of graft-versus-host responses after intestinal transplantation. Only in-frame clones appear in the TCRdb table, and some are missing; sequencing was by immunoSEQ multiplex PCR. The repertoire has fewer than 45,000 clones, about 89% of them found once; the top ten carry 2% to 3%. The input for sequencing was PBMCs, taken 300 to 320 days after intestinal transplant. Source of these receptors: a human patient who received an intestinal transplant, so some T cells may come from the graft donor.

This clone turned up a few times. The rearrangement links TRBV6-5 to TRBJ2-3; 11 bases align to TRBD2. Germline values: CDR1 MNHEY, CDR2 SVGAGI. The CDR3 extends over 15 amino acids. The trim removed 0 bases at V and 4 bases at J, leaving 0 bases unmatched. The CDR3 protein is CASSYSLAGADTQYF. CDR3 nucleotide sequence: TGTGCCAGCAGTTACTCACTAGCGGGAGCAGATACGCAGTATTTT.

V gene TRBV6-6 combines with J gene TRBJ2-3, with 9 nucleotides matching TRBD2. CDR3 length equals 13 residues. J gave up 1 base and V 8 bases, and 1 base lay outside the gene matches. In germline, CDR1 is MNHNY, CDR2 SVGAGI (reference sequence). The CDR3 spells CASVAGGTDTQYF. The CDR3 region has the DNA TGTGCCAGCGTAGCGGGGGGCACAGATACGCAGTATTTT.

The V gene is TRBV11-2, the J gene TRBJ2-6; 7 bases align to TRBD1. There are 16 residues in the CDR3. Losses at the gene ends were 5 bases for V and 2 bases for J; bases not matched to a gene: 6. CDR1 is SGHAT, CDR2 FQNNGV, per germline. The CDR3 protein is CASSRRTGAGANVLTF. As DNA, the CDR3 is TGTGCCAGCAGCCGAAGAACAGGGGCTGGGGCCAACGTCCTGACTTTC. The full variable domain, rest sourced from reference TRBV11-2 and TRBJ2-6, is EAGVAQSPRYKIIEKRQSVAFWCNPISGHATLYWYQQILGQGPKLLIQFQNNGVVDDSQLPKDRFSAERLKGVDSTLKIQPAKLEDSAVYLCASSRRTGAGANVLTFGAGSRLTVL.

The rearrangement uses TRBV19 and TRBJ2-2; D possibly corresponds to TRBD2 (6 bases). Per the germline V gene, CDR1 is LNHDA and CDR2 is SQIVND (reference sequence). This CDR3 spans 14 amino acids. Trimming removed 3 bases at V and 6 bases at J, with 11 bases between. In DNA, the CDR3 is TGTGCCAGTAGTATTAAGTGGGGGGCCGGGGAGCTGTTTTTT. Translating it yields CASSIKWGAGELFF. Complete variable domain (other parts from reference TRBV19 and TRBJ2-2): DGGITQSPKYLFRKEGQNVTLSCEQNLNHDAMYWYRQDPGQGLRLIYYSQIVNDFQKGDIAEGYSVSREKKESFPLTVTSAQKNPTAFYLCASSIKWGAGELFFGEGSRLTVL.

This chain uses TRBV12-2 with TRBJ1-1; the table assigns TRBD1, which was not confirmed against the DNA. TRBV12-2 is tagged as a pseudogene. This CDR3 region has 14 residues. Here the CDR3 DNA reads TGTGCAAGTCTCACGACAGGGACGAACACTGAAGCTTTCTTT. This translates into CASLTTGTNTEAFF.

In its sample, this clone was seen once. The chain's CDR3 is CASRPIRGFSYEQYF. The CDR3 nucleotides read TGTGCCAGCAGACCGATCCGGGGGTTCTCCTACGAGCAGTACTTC. This rearrangement joins TRBV6-5 to TRBJ2-7, with D perhaps TRBD2 (6 bases). V lost 6 bases and J 0 bases, leaving 15 bases between the germline ends. The CDR3 covers 15 residues. Germline assignment: CDR1 MNHEY and CDR2 SVGAGI.

The chain is built from TRBV15 and TRBJ1-3; D gene unclear. The V and J ends lost 6 bases and 2 bases respectively, with 8 bases between them. This CDR3 region has 13 residues. The V gene's germline CDR1 is LNHNV and CDR2 YYDKDF (reference sequence). CDR3 bases: TGTGCCACCAGTCGGGGAACTGGAAACACCATATATTTT. This sequence encodes CATSRGTGNTIYF.

The chain is built from TRBV5-1 and TRBJ2-4; 7 bases agree with TRBD1. This CDR3 contains 13 residues. Germline loops: CDR1 SGHRS, CDR2 YFSETQ. Trimming at V came to 5 bases and at J to 7 bases, leaving 6 bases not matched to a gene. The CDR3 loop reads CASSFDRANIQYF. For the CDR3, the DNA is TGCGCCAGCAGTTTCGACAGGGCGAACATTCAGTACTTC.

The DNA of the CDR3 is TGTGCCAGCAGCAACGACAGGGGACACTACAATGAGCAGTTCTTC. Amino acids: CASSNDRGHYNEQFF. The chain joins TRBV6-5 to TRBJ2-1; TRBD1 agrees at 8 bases. The V gene's germline CDR1 is MNHEY and CDR2 SVGAGI. V lost 6 bases and J lost 3; bases outside the gene matches: 7. The CDR3 sequence is 15 residues long.

This rearrangement joins TRBV6-1 to TRBJ2-5; TRBD1 matches at 7 bases. The CDR3 has 13 amino acids. The junction had 5 bases not matched to a gene; V was cut back by 6 bases and J by 4 bases. From germline, CDR1 is MNHNS and CDR2 SASEGT. The CDR3 sequence is CASRETGPETQYF. The DNA for the CDR3 is TGTGCCAGCAGAGAGACAGGGCCAGAGACCCAGTACTTC.

The rearrangement links TRBV6-5 to TRBJ1-2, with 8 bases that match TRBD1. The CDR3 covers 15 residues. Germline lookup yields CDR1 MNHEY and CDR2 SVGAGI. Trimming removed 1 base from V and 6 bases from J; junction bases left unmatched: 7. The CDR3 sequence: CASSYYPGGGDGYTF. The DNA for the CDR3 is TGTGCCAGCAGTTACTACCCAGGGGGCGGAGATGGCTACACCTTC.

The chain employs TRBV11-2 and TRBJ2-7; 10 bases align to TRBD2. The CDR3 is 15 amino acids. Germline CDR1 SGHAT, CDR2 FQNNGV. V lost 5 bases, J lost 5 bases, and 9 bases stayed unmatched. The CDR3 DNA reads as TGTGCCAGCAGCCCGCCAGCGGGGGGGCCCCACGAGCAGTACTTC. The encoded protein is CASSPPAGGPHEQYF.

The genes are TRBV9 and TRBJ2-1; 8 bases are a match to TRBD2. The V gene end was trimmed by 4 bases and the J gene end by 3 bases; junction bases not matched to a gene: 6. The CDR3 runs to 15 residues. The germline V gene has CDR1 SGDLS and CDR2 YYNGEE. This CDR3 reads CASSPGLAGYNEQFF. CDR3 coding DNA: TGTGCCAGCAGCCCCGGACTAGCAGGCTACAATGAGCAGTTCTTC.

The sample holds one count of this clone. This chain joins TRBV29-1 and TRBJ2-3; D ambiguous. The length of the CDR3 is 13 residues. Germline V gene data show CDR1 as SQVTM and CDR2 as ANQGSEA. Trimming took 1 base from V and 3 from J, leaving 8 bases between them. The CDR3 region is CSVEVGQTDTQYF. Here the CDR3 DNA reads TGCAGCGTTGAAGTCGGCCAGACAGATACGCAGTATTTT.

The J gene is TRBJ1-5, the V gene TRBV6-1; tentative D call: TRBD1 (6 bases). Trimming removed 2 bases from V and 7 bases from J, with 18 bases in between. Per the germline V gene, CDR1 is MNHNS and CDR2 is SASEGT. The CDR3 is made up of 16 amino acids. DNA of the CDR3: TGTGCCAGCAGTGAAAGCAGATGGGGGGCTCGGCAGCCCCAGCATTTT. Its translation is CASSESRWGARQPQHF.

The chain links TRBV9 to TRBJ1-5, with TRBD1 as a possible D gene (6 bases). The V end lost 0 bases, the J end lost 5 bases, and 12 bases lay between the germline ends. The CDR3 is 15 amino acids. Germline assignment: CDR1 SGDLS and CDR2 YYNGEE. CDR3 sequence: CASSVGSTGYQPQHF. The CDR3 DNA reads as TGTGCCAGCAGCGTAGGATCTACAGGGTATCAGCCCCAGCATTTT.

The chain employs TRBV7-8 and TRBJ2-7; D is ambiguous. Trimming took off 1 base at V and 0 bases at J, with 10 bases between the two ends. This CDR3 comprises 15 residues. Germline V gene sequence: CDR1 SGHVS, CDR2 FQNEAQ. The chain's CDR3 is CASSLESAPSYEQYF. The CDR3 bases are TGTGCCAGCAGCTTAGAGTCGGCTCCCTCCTACGAGCAGTACTTC.

The V gene is TRBV19, the J gene TRBJ1-1; D remains ambiguous. The CDR3 is made up of 13 amino acids. Trimming shortened V by 6 bases and J by 1 base, and 9 bases separated the two germline ends. The germline CDR1 and CDR2 sequences are LNHDA and SQIVND (reference sequence). This CDR3 reads CASSPGANTEAFF. CDR3 sequence (DNA): TGTGCCAGTAGCCCAGGTGCGAACACTGAAGCTTTCTTT.

This chain uses TRBV4-1 with TRBJ2-2; D is ambiguous. The CDR3 covers 14 residues. Germline V gives CDR1 MGHRA, CDR2 YSYEKL. The V end was cut by 0 bases, the J end by 3 bases, with 5 bases between. The CDR3 protein is CASSQDRYTGELFF. CDR3 nucleotides: TGCGCCAGCAGCCAAGACCGGTACACCGGGGAGCTGTTTTTT.

The rearrangement joins TRBV6-1 to TRBJ2-7, with D possibly matching TRBD2 (5 bases). V shed 8 bases and J shed 0 bases, with 11 bases lying between them. The CDR3 is 13 residues long. Germline V lookup: CDR1 MNHNS, CDR2 SASEGT. CDR3 residues: CASQDSYSYEQYF. CDR3 nucleotides: TGTGCCAGCCAGGACTCCTACTCCTACGAGCAGTACTTC.

The V and J genes are TRBV12-5 and TRBJ2-3; 7 nucleotides match TRBD1. The V gene's germline CDR1 is LGHNT and CDR2 FRNRAP. The CDR3 runs 15 residues. V dropped 1 base and J dropped 0; count of bases not matched to a gene: 1. The CDR3 bases are TGTGCTAGTGGTTTGGGACAGGGAAGCACAGATACGCAGTATTTT. It is translated as CASGLGQGSTDTQYF.

This chain links TRBV19 with TRBJ2-7; no firm D call. The CDR3 has 12 amino acids. Germline CDR1 reads LNHDA; CDR2 reads SQIVND (reference sequence). Trimming cost V 5 bases and J 3 bases, with 8 bases left between them. CDR3 residues: CASSAKNYEQYF. The CDR3 nucleotides are TGTGCCAGTAGTGCCAAAAACTACGAGCAGTACTTC.

CDR3 DNA sequence: TGTGCCAGCATCATCGGACTAGCGGTCACCGGGGAGCTGTTTTTT. Amino acid sequence: CASIIGLAVTGELFF. The chain uses TRBV6-1 and TRBJ2-2; 10 bases align to TRBD2. The germline V gene encodes CDR1 MNHNS and CDR2 SASEGT. This CDR3 spans 15 amino acids. V was pared by 7 bases and J by 4 bases, with 6 bases of the junction left unmatched.

The V and J genes are TRBV6-6 and TRBJ1-1, with TRBD1 matching over 7 bases. Trimming removed 6 bases from V and 0 bases from J; junction bases left unmatched: 10. The CDR3 is 16 residues long. Germline CDR1 and CDR2: MNHNY and SVGAGI (reference sequence). CDR3: CASRDPTGAMNTEAFF. CDR3 nucleotides: TGTGCCAGCAGAGATCCTACAGGGGCCATGAACACTGAAGCTTTCTTT.

The rearrangement links TRBV29-1 to TRBJ2-3; D is uncertain. The CDR3 covers 10 residues. Looked up from germline, CDR1 is SQVTM and CDR2 is ANQGSEA. V was clipped by 7 bases and J by 4 bases, with 6 bases between them. This chain's CDR3 is CSALSDTQYF. The CDR3 bases are TGCAGCGCTCTTTCAGATACGCAGTATTTT.

This clone was recorded only once. V usage is TRBV6-1 and J usage is TRBJ2-5; D gene ambiguous. Looked up from germline, CDR1 is MNHNS and CDR2 is SASEGT. The V and J ends lost 6 bases and 1 base respectively, with 12 bases between them. The CDR3 is made up of 14 amino acids. CDR3 nucleotides: TGTGCCAGCAGGATGACAACGGGCCAAGAGACCCAGTACTTC. Translated, it gives CASRMTTGQETQYF.

The CDR3 DNA reads as TGTGCCAGCAGCACCGGACAGACCTACGAGCAGTACTTC. Amino acids: CASSTGQTYEQYF. The chain joins TRBV6-6 to TRBJ2-7; weak D call: TRBD1 (6 bases). Germline V gene sequence: CDR1 MNHNY, CDR2 SVGAGI (reference sequence). This CDR3 has 13 amino acids. V lost 6 bases and J lost 2, with 11 bases in between.

This clone was counted once. The V and J genes are TRBV18 and TRBJ2-7; D call uncertain. V was pared by 0 bases and J by 0 bases, with 12 bases between. Germline V CDR1 and CDR2: KGHSH, LQKENI. This CDR3 region has 16 residues. CDR3 loop: CASSPPGQFASYEQYF. As DNA, the CDR3 is TGTGCCAGCTCACCACCTGGTCAGTTCGCCTCCTACGAGCAGTACTTC.

This clone was detected only once. The V call is TRBV21-1, the J call TRBJ2-7; the table's TRBD2 call for D was not verified on the DNA. TRBV21-1 is deemed a pseudogene. The CDR3 runs to 19 residues. The CDR3 DNA reads as TGTGCCAGCAGCAAAGAGAGAGTTTGTGGGCGGGGGCGGGCGCGCGAGCAGTACTTC. It is translated as CASSKERVCGRGRAREQYF.

For this clone: Other DNA sequences in the same sample also yield this CDR3. The chain is built from TRBV7-2 and TRBJ2-5; 7 positions match TRBD2. Germline V gives CDR1 SGHTA, CDR2 FQGNSA. The V gene end was trimmed by 1 base and the J gene end by 5 bases; junction bases not matched to a gene: 4. CDR3 length: 14 amino acids. CDR3 DNA sequence: TGTGCCAGCAGCTTAGGGGGTAGCGGGGAGACCCAGTACTTC. Amino acid sequence: CASSLGGSGETQYF.

The V and J genes are TRBV4-2 and TRBJ2-1, with 7 bases aligning to TRBD2. This CDR3 has 16 residues. V dropped 4 bases and J dropped 4; count of bases not matched to a gene: 10. Germline-derived CDR1 and CDR2 are LGHNA and YNFKEQ. This CDR3 is CASSPEGLEVYNEQFF. In DNA form, the CDR3 reads TGTGCCAGCAGCCCGGAAGGACTAGAAGTATACAATGAGCAGTTCTTC.

The chain links TRBV28 to TRBJ2-5; D may match TRBD1 or TRBD2 (5 bases each). Trimming shortened V by 3 bases and J by 2 bases, and 13 bases separated the two germline ends. Germline V CDR1 and CDR2: MDHEN, SYDVKM. This CDR3 spans 15 amino acids. The CDR3 loop reads CASSFGTLGQETQYF. CDR3 coding DNA: TGTGCCAGCAGTTTTGGGACCTTGGGACAAGAGACCCAGTACTTC.